This T cell receptor beta chain was obtained from a study of blood T cells in healthy people across ages. The people who gave samples were healthy Caucasians from Russia, aged about 6 to 100. Collection of roughly 10 milliliters of peripheral blood was performed for each donor. Samples had at least 7 million PBMCs isolated from them. A second PCR of roughly 7 to 11 cycles used a sample-barcoded 5' primer and a J-beta primer mix. TCRdb recomputed calls from the 5' RACE reads with MiXCR, one row per CDR3 protein. The repertoire holds over 500,000 distinct CDR3 sequences, with 45% to 60% as singletons. The CDR3 covers 15 residues. The germline CDR1 and CDR2 sequences are SGHVS and FNYEAQ. The J segment lost 0 bases and the V segment lost 3 bases, leaving 2 bases of the junction unmatched.

Sequenced input: blood. The TCR originated in a woman of 80 years or more in good health. The rearrangement links TRBV7-6 to TRBJ2-5; 9 bases are shared with TRBD1. DNA of the CDR3: TGTGCCAGCAGCTTCCGGGACAGGGACCAAGAGACCCAGTACTTC. Translating it yields CASSFRDRDQETQYF.